This T cell receptor (beta chain) was profiled in a study of blood T cell repertoires in COVID-19. Generated by immunoSEQ multiplex PCR, the TCRdb table keeps only in-frame clones and is missing some. The data contain about 120,000 clones, less than 90% of them singletons. The CDR3 runs 13 residues. The V end was cut by 8 bases, the J end by 1 base, with 11 bases between. The chain carries TRBV12-3 or TRBV12-4 and TRBJ1-1, with D tentatively TRBD1 (5 bases). Sequences were obtained from peripheral blood. This clonotype was obtained from a man older than 75 with active or convalescent COVID-19. CDR3 protein: CASLNRGNTEAFF. The CDR3 nucleotides read TGTGCCAGCCTTAATAGGGGGAACACTGAAGCTTTCTTT.